Listed below are T cell receptor beta chains from one sample, sequenced in a study of T-cell memory formation after mild COVID-19. TCRdb passed the 5' RACE reads through MiXCR, listing each CDR3 protein once. This table holds fewer than 95,000 distinct CDR3 sequences, more than 12% found once. Input material: PBMCs or a T cell subset sorted from them (not recorded which). The receptor source for this set is a young man who had mild COVID-19 (a few samples of this study predate the infection). Cell type and time point are not known. The conserved cysteine and the conserved F or W are not part of the CDR3 here. A D gene is named only where the DNA matches it firmly.

- | TRBV25-1 | ASSTKNIQY
- | TRBV20-1 | SARDGLTTEAVT
TRBD2 | TRBV4-2 | ASSQGGGSSYNEQF
- | TRBV10-3 | AISDRGVEANYGYT
- | TRBV13 | ASSLGPGTRAQPQH
TRBD1 | TRBV12-3/TRBV12-4 | ASSLVLDRGPYEQF
- | TRBV4-1 | ASSQVIPGDGGYT
- | TRBV4-3 | ASSQVQGANTQY
- | TRBV29-1 | SGGGTQETQY
- | TRBV5-5 | ASSSHPVYMNTEAF
- | TRBV7-2 | ASSRSGGWYEQY
- | TRBV7-8 | ASRAEGGSTQY
- | TRBV4-1 | ASSHPQLAMSTDTQY
TRBD2 | TRBV6-5 | ASSYSGLAGGASNEQF
- | TRBV29-1 | SVEVVGYEQY
TRBD1 | TRBV24-1 | ATSETPGTGALTDTQY
- | TRBV23-1 | ASSQAPHHEQY
- | TRBV27 | ASSLGDNYEQY
- | TRBV7-8 | ASSLYGGPEQETQY
- | TRBV5-6 | ASSLGVNQPQH
- | TRBV21-1 | ASSKDCRGGPYSTDTQY
TRBD2 | TRBV4-3 | ASSQGRSGSYEQY
TRBD1 | TRBV29-1 | SGDRAGELF
- | TRBV7-9 | ASSLASNEKLF
- | TRBV10-3 | AIRDRNTEAF
TRBD2 | TRBV4-3 | ASSSGLAVPTDTQY
- | TRBV4-1 | ASSQDGGGLDTQY
TRBD1 | TRBV29-1 | SASTGVEEAF
TRBD2 | TRBV3-1 | ASSRGLAVGETQY
- | TRBV6-2/TRBV6-3 | ASSFATQETQY
- | TRBV7-8 | ASSRTYWGEADTQY
TRBD2 | TRBV30 | AWDLGVGGEETQY
- | TRBV4-2 | ASSQVENSPLH
- | TRBV20-1 | SARDSRGSSYEQY
TRBD1 | TRBV13 | ASSDRDRGLTDTQY
- | TRBV7-9 | ASSPGYGNAGANVLT
- | TRBV29-1 | SVRPTGDEQF
- | TRBV7-9 | ASSLSRDTEAF
- | TRBV12-3/TRBV12-4 | ASSSSPEVSQY
- | TRBV28 | ASSRMNRDTYQETQY
- | TRBV12-3/TRBV12-4 | ASSPGLSYNEQF
- | TRBV7-9 | ASSQTGAGELF
- | TRBV5-1 | ASSSLGGADEQF
- | TRBV7-6 | ASSPTDYNEQF
TRBD2 | TRBV7-9 | ASSSAGTSKGTQY
- | TRBV5-1 | ASSDDRTYEQY
- | TRBV4-1 | ASSQDGDTGELF
- | TRBV9 | ASSLGRRGDTQY
TRBD1 | TRBV10-3 | AISGDRGPHYGYT
- | TRBV5-1 | ASSFSSADSSYEQY
TRBD1 | TRBV6-5 | ASSTGTGQWDGYT
- | TRBV27 | ASSLSWGGRGNQPQH
TRBD2 | TRBV12-3/TRBV12-4 | ASSPGGIYEQY